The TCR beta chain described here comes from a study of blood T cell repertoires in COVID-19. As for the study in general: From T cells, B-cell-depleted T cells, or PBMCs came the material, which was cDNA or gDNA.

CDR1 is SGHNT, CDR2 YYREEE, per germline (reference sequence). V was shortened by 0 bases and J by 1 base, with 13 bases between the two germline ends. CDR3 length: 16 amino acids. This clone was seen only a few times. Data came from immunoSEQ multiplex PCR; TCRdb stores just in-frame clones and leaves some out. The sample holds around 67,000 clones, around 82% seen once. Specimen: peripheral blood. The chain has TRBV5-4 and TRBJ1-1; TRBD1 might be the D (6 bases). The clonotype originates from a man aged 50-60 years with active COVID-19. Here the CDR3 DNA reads TGTGCCAGCAGCTTGGGGTTCACAGGGAAGAACACTGAAGCTTTCTTT. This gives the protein CASSLGFTGKNTEAFF.